The 15 T cell receptor beta chains in this list originate from one sample, sequenced in a study of blood T cell repertoires in COVID-19. TCRdb's copy holds only in-frame clones and misses some; the assay was immunoSEQ multiplex PCR. The table includes some 250,000 clones, 70% to 90% detected once. The sequencing sample was made of PBMCs or T cells enriched from blood (not recorded which). The receptor source for this set is a woman aged 45-60 years who had recovered from COVID-19.

V usage is TRBV5-6 and J usage is TRBJ2-7; D may be TRBD2 (5 bases). Trimming left V 4 bases short and J 3 bases short, with 5 bases between. Germline V lookup: CDR1 SGHDT, CDR2 YYEEEE. The CDR3 contains 11 residues. CDR3 in amino acids: CASSRGYEQYF. The CDR3 DNA sequence: TGTGCCAGCAGCCGGGGCTACGAGCAGTACTTC.

The V gene is TRBV15, the J gene TRBJ2-3, with D possibly matching TRBD1 (6 bases). The length of the CDR3 is 14 residues. V lost 0 bases, J lost 8 bases, and 12 bases lay in between. Per the germline V gene, CDR1 is LNHNV and CDR2 is YYDKDF (reference sequence). The CDR3: CATSRDTGPATQYF. In DNA form, the CDR3 reads TGTGCCACCAGCAGAGATACAGGGCCGGCTACGCAGTATTTT.

This clone was recorded only once. The gene calls are TRBV27 and TRBJ2-7; 10 bases map to TRBD1. The CDR3 extends over 15 amino acids. The germline gives CDR1 MNHEY, CDR2 SMNVEV (reference sequence). The trim removed 4 bases at V and 7 bases at J, leaving 10 bases unmatched. CDR3 sequence: CASSSTGTGAWEQYF. The CDR3 DNA sequence: TGTGCCAGCAGTTCTACCGGGACAGGGGCTTGGGAGCAGTACTTC.

The chain employs TRBV7-9 and TRBJ1-2; D may be TRBD1 (6 bases). V was cut by 1 base and J by 7 bases, with 10 bases left in between. CDR3 size: 13 residues. CDR1 and CDR2 (germline): SEHNR, FQNEAQ (reference sequence). Here the CDR3 reads CASSLGDRPGYTF. The CDR3 coding sequence is TGTGCCAGCAGCTTAGGCGACAGGCCTGGCTACACCTTC.

This chain links TRBV19 with TRBJ2-3; a weak D match, TRBD1 (5 bases). Germline V gene sequence: CDR1 LNHDA, CDR2 SQIVND (reference sequence). V was trimmed by 6 bases and J by 2 bases, leaving 15 bases between them. There are 15 residues in the CDR3. CDR3 protein: CASRMGQGLTDTQYF. The CDR3 region has the DNA TGTGCCAGTAGGATGGGGCAGGGTCTCACAGATACGCAGTATTTT.

The chain combines TRBV5-5 with TRBJ1-2, with D possibly TRBD1 on 5 matching bases. The CDR3 is made up of 13 amino acids. The V gene lost 3 bases and the J gene lost 3 bases, with 9 bases spanning the gap. Germline-derived CDR1 and CDR2 are SGHKS and YYEKEE (reference sequence). The CDR3 loop reads CASSWQGDYGYTF. CDR3 DNA: TGTGCCAGCAGCTGGCAGGGCGACTATGGCTACACCTTC.

This chain connects TRBV5-1 to TRBJ1-1; the D is unclear. V was shortened by 3 bases and J by 6 bases, with 12 bases between the two germline ends. The length of the CDR3 is 13 residues. Germline V CDR1 and CDR2: SGHRS, YFSETQ. CDR3 region: CASSWRGSAEAFF. CDR3 nucleotides: TGCGCCAGCAGCTGGCGGGGTTCCGCTGAAGCTTTCTTT.

The CDR3 spells CASRGDRNYGYTF. The CDR3 DNA reads TGTGCCAGTAGAGGGGACAGGAACTATGGCTACACCTTC. The V and J genes are TRBV19 and TRBJ1-2; TRBD1 matches at 8 bases. Per the germline V gene, CDR1 is LNHDA and CDR2 is SQIVND (reference sequence). J was trimmed by 2 bases and V by 6 bases; bases with no gene match: 2. CDR3 length: 13 residues.

The chain carries TRBV7-2 and TRBJ2-3, with TRBD2 as a possible D gene (5 bases). The CDR3 runs to 15 residues. Trimming took 1 base from V and 6 from J, leaving 14 bases between them. Germline values: CDR1 SGHTA, CDR2 FQGNSA. CDR3 amino acids: CASSLVAHSRDTQYF. As DNA, the CDR3 is TGTGCCAGCAGCTTAGTAGCGCATAGTAGGGATACGCAGTATTTT.

The chain uses TRBV19 and TRBJ1-5; the D is unclear. Germline V gene sequence: CDR1 LNHDA, CDR2 SQIVND (reference sequence). V dropped 7 bases and J dropped 4 bases, with 20 bases sitting between them. The CDR3 spans 16 residues. The CDR3 protein is CASKPMDRGPNQPQHF. Here the CDR3 DNA reads TGTGCCAGTAAGCCGATGGACCGGGGTCCGAATCAGCCCCAGCATTTT.

This CDR3 reads CASSLERPGLASFF. The CDR3, as DNA: TGTGCCAGCAGCTTAGAGCGACCGGGACTAGCGTCGTTCTTC. The rearrangement joins TRBV7-9 to TRBJ2-1, with 10 positions matching TRBD2. Germline V gene lookup returns CDR1 SEHNR and CDR2 FQNEAQ (reference sequence). The CDR3 sequence is 14 residues long. The trim removed 1 base at V and 15 bases at J, leaving 9 bases unmatched. The variable domain in full, with the rest retrieved from reference TRBV7-9 and TRBJ2-1, is DTGVSQNPRHKITKRGQNVTFRCDPISEHNRLYWYRQTLGQGPEFLTYFQNEAQLEKSRLLSDRFSAERPKGSFSTLEIQRTEQGDSAMYLCASSLERPGLASFFGPGTRLTVL.

The chain uses TRBV30 and TRBJ1-5, with TRBD1 matching 8 bases. This CDR3 has 15 residues. The germline gives CDR1 GTSNPN, CDR2 SVGIG (reference sequence). The V segment lost 1 base and the J segment 4 bases; nucleotides outside the gene matches: 6. The DNA for the CDR3 is TGTGCCTGGAGTGGGGCCGGGACAGGAAATCAGCCCCAGCATTTT. Encoded protein: CAWSGAGTGNQPQHF.

The chain has TRBV27 and TRBJ1-2; possibly TRBD1 for D (6 bases). CDR1 is MNHEY and CDR2 is SMNVEV in the germline V gene (reference sequence). With 0 bases removed from V and 8 bases from J, the gap between germline ends came to 16 bases. The CDR3 totals 15 residues. CDR3 protein: CASSLSGGAWWGYTF. The CDR3 DNA is TGTGCCAGCAGTTTATCTGGGGGGGCCTGGTGGGGCTACACCTTC.

This chain connects TRBV5-1 to TRBJ2-1, with TRBD2 matching over 7 bases. The CDR3 is made up of 15 amino acids. Germline CDR1 is SGHRS and CDR2 is YFSETQ. The trim removed 7 bases at V and 3 bases at J, leaving 10 bases unmatched. The CDR3 here is CASSLLAEFYNEQFF. As DNA, the CDR3 is TGCGCCAGCTCCCTCCTAGCGGAGTTCTACAATGAGCAGTTCTTC.

The chain recombines TRBV10-3 with TRBJ1-5; 9 positions match TRBD1. Per germline, CDR1 ENHRY and CDR2 SYGVKD. The junction had 4 bases not matched to a gene; V was cut back by 4 bases and J by 0 bases. The CDR3 contains 16 residues. CDR3 protein: CAISAQGAGSNQPQHF. The DNA of the CDR3 is TGTGCCATCAGTGCACAGGGGGCGGGTAGCAATCAGCCCCAGCATTTT.